Below are 19 T cell receptor beta chains sequenced from a single sample in a study of human versus mouse CDR3 diversity and MHC coevolution. The method was immunoSEQ multiplex PCR; TCRdb's version includes in-frame clones alone and lacks a portion of them. The sample includes tens of thousands of clones, 80% to 95% of them seen just once. Sequencing was performed on naive CD4+ T cells from blood. As for subset: CD45RO-negative CD62L-positive naive CD4 T cells. The source is a person aged 25 to 69 in good health.

This chain connects TRBV7-2 to TRBJ1-2; 9 nucleotides line up with TRBD1. Germline CDR1 and CDR2: SGHTA and FQGNSA. This CDR3 region has 16 residues. V lost 5 bases and J lost 5; bases outside the gene matches: 12. The CDR3 loop reads CASSPNQPGQGYGYTF. CDR3 coding DNA: TGTGCCAGCAGCCCAAATCAACCCGGACAGGGGTATGGCTACACCTTC.

The chain carries TRBV9 and TRBJ2-7; tentative D call: TRBD2 (6 bases). This CDR3 contains 14 residues. Germline values: CDR1 SGDLS, CDR2 YYNGEE. V was cut by 0 bases and J by 6 bases, with 13 bases left in between. The CDR3 loop reads CASSVAARESEQYF. The CDR3 DNA reads as TGTGCCAGCAGCGTAGCGGCGCGGGAAAGCGAGCAGTACTTC.

The chain carries TRBV7-2 and TRBJ1-1; D might be TRBD1 (6 bases). The CDR3 covers 12 residues. Germline V lookup: CDR1 SGHTA, CDR2 FQGNSA. V lost 5 bases to trimming and J lost 7 bases, with 11 bases between them. Here the CDR3 DNA reads TGTGCCAGCAGCAGCAGGGGAAATGAAGCTTTCTTT. As protein: CASSSRGNEAFF.

V gene TRBV7-3 combines with J gene TRBJ2-1; 9 nucleotides match TRBD2. V dropped 2 bases and J dropped 3; count of bases not matched to a gene: 2. The CDR3 totals 15 residues. Looked up from germline, CDR1 is SGHTA and CDR2 is FQGTGA. The CDR3 spells CASSLGLAIYNEQFF. In DNA, the CDR3 is TGTGCCAGCAGCTTAGGACTAGCGATCTACAATGAGCAGTTCTTC.

V usage is TRBV11-2 and J usage is TRBJ2-7; 9 nucleotides align to TRBD1. In germline, CDR1 is SGHAT, CDR2 FQNNGV. The V gene end was trimmed by 5 bases and the J gene end by 6 bases; junction bases not matched to a gene: 8. This CDR3 is 14 amino acids long. The CDR3 DNA reads as TGTGCCAGCAGCACCGGGACAGGGTTCTCCGAGCAGTACTTC. The encoded protein is CASSTGTGFSEQYF.

The chain employs TRBV6-5 and TRBJ1-1; 7 bases map to TRBD1. Germline lookup yields CDR1 MNHEY and CDR2 SVGAGI. V shed 6 bases, J shed 5 bases, and the junction held 9 bases outside the gene matches. The length of the CDR3 is 14 residues. CDR3 coding DNA: TGTGCCAGCAGGCTAGACAGGGTTTTGACTGAAGCTTTCTTT. This translates into CASRLDRVLTEAFF.

The chain combines TRBV28 with TRBJ1-1, with D tentatively TRBD1 (5 bases). Between the trimmed V and J ends, which lost 3 bases and 3 bases, there was a span of 11 bases. Germline loops: CDR1 MDHEN, CDR2 SYDVKM. This CDR3 spans 14 amino acids. CDR3 protein: CASSLTARDTEAFF. As DNA, the CDR3 is TGTGCCAGCAGTTTGACAGCTAGGGACACTGAAGCTTTCTTT. The full variable domain, with the rest looked up from reference TRBV28 and TRBJ1-1, is DVKVTQSSRYLVKRTGEKVFLECVQDMDHENMFWYRQDPGLGLRLIYFSYDVKMKEKGDIPEGYSVSREKKERFSLILESASTNQTSMYLCASSLTARDTEAFFGQGTRLTVV.

The chain recombines TRBV19 with TRBJ1-1; 7 bases are shared with TRBD1. Germline V CDR1 and CDR2: LNHDA, SQIVND (reference sequence). CDR3 length: 15 residues. Trimming removed 3 bases from V and 1 base from J; junction bases left unmatched: 5. The CDR3: CASSIGQARNTEAFF. As DNA, the CDR3 is TGTGCCAGTAGTATCGGACAGGCGCGGAACACTGAAGCTTTCTTT.

V usage is TRBV27 and J usage is TRBJ1-2; D remains ambiguous. The V and J ends lost 4 bases and 0 bases respectively, with 6 bases between them. The CDR3 is made up of 13 amino acids. Germline V gene sequence: CDR1 MNHEY, CDR2 SMNVEV (reference sequence). CDR3 residues: CASSWTANYGYTF. Written as DNA, the CDR3 is TGTGCCAGCAGTTGGACTGCTAACTATGGCTACACCTTC.

The rearrangement uses TRBV28 and TRBJ1-4; 8 bases are shared with TRBD1. There are 13 residues in the CDR3. With V trimmed by 8 bases and J by 4 bases, 3 bases remained unmatched. Germline loops: CDR1 MDHEN, CDR2 SYDVKM. CDR3 sequence: CASEDRGNEKLFF. The CDR3 DNA reads as TGTGCCAGCGAAGACAGGGGTAATGAAAAACTGTTTTTT.

The V call is TRBV30, the J call TRBJ2-7, with a weak D call TRBD1 (6 bases). Trimming took 3 bases from V and 7 from J, leaving 16 bases between them. The germline V gene encodes CDR1 GTSNPN and CDR2 SVGIG (reference sequence). CDR3 length: 13 residues. The CDR3 sequence: CAWRRAGVWEQYF. The DNA of the CDR3 is TGTGCCTGGAGGAGGGCAGGGGTTTGGGAGCAGTACTTC. Drawing the rest from reference TRBV30 and TRBJ2-7, the complete variable domain is SQTIHQWPATLVQPVGSPLSLECTVEGTSNPNLYWYRQAAGRGLQLLFYSVGIGQISSEVPQNLSASRPQDRQFILSSKKLLLSDSGFYLCAWRRAGVWEQYFGPGTRLTVT.

V and J are TRBV2 and TRBJ2-3; no clear D. Per the germline V gene, CDR1 is SNHLY and CDR2 is FYNNEI. The V end lost 7 bases, the J end lost 7 bases, and 15 bases lay between the germline ends. The CDR3 length is 13 residues. The chain's CDR3 is CASTIKVVNTQYF. The CDR3 region has the DNA TGTGCCAGCACGATCAAAGTAGTGAATACGCAGTATTTT.

The chain uses TRBV14 and TRBJ1-1, with D perhaps TRBD1 (5 bases). Trimming cost V 8 bases and J 1 base, with 14 bases left between them. CDR1 and CDR2 from the germline V gene are SGHDN and FVKESK. This CDR3 has 14 residues. Here the CDR3 DNA reads TGTGCCAGCGGCCGGGGGGATTGGAACACTGAAGCTTTCTTT. Its protein product is CASGRGDWNTEAFF.

The CDR3 is CASSSQTSGHNEQFF. The CDR3 bases are TGTGCCAGCAGCTCCCAGACTAGCGGACACAATGAGCAGTTCTTC. The rearrangement links TRBV7-9 to TRBJ2-1; 9 bases align to TRBD2. Per germline, CDR1 SEHNR and CDR2 FQNEAQ (reference sequence). The CDR3 contains 15 residues. V lost 4 bases and J lost 5; bases outside the gene matches: 6.

Only a few counts were recorded for this clone. J is TRBJ1-1 and V is TRBV10-3; weak D call: TRBD1 (6 bases). Germline lookup yields CDR1 ENHRY and CDR2 SYGVKD. V was cut by 9 bases and J by 2 bases, with 10 bases left in between. The CDR3 contains 12 residues. The CDR3 nucleotides are TGTGCCATACAACAGGGAAACACTGAAGCTTTCTTT. Amino acid sequence: CAIQQGNTEAFF.

The gene calls are TRBV19 and TRBJ1-5; 7 bases are a match to TRBD1. Trimming at V came to 5 bases and at J to 3 bases, leaving 7 bases not matched to a gene. The CDR3 has 15 amino acids. Looked up from germline, CDR1 is LNHDA and CDR2 is SQIVND (reference sequence). CDR3 DNA sequence: TGTGCCAGTAGTCAGCCAGGGGGGAACAATCAGCCCCAGCATTTT. It is translated as CASSQPGGNNQPQHF.

The V and J genes are TRBV9 and TRBJ2-2; TRBD1 matches 7 bases. V shed 8 bases, J shed 1 base, and the junction held 8 bases outside the gene matches. CDR1 and CDR2 (germline): SGDLS, YYNGEE. This CDR3 region has 15 residues. Written as DNA, the CDR3 is TGTGCCAGAAGCCCCGGGACAGAGAACACCGGGGAGCTGTTTTTT. The encoded protein is CARSPGTENTGELFF.

This clone has a single count. This chain joins TRBV11-1 and TRBJ2-2; D gene unclear. CDR3 length equals 14 residues. Germline CDR1 SGHAT, CDR2 FQDESV (reference sequence). V lost 3 bases to trimming and J lost 1 base, with 6 bases between them. The CDR3 loop is CASSFLENTGELFF. The CDR3, as DNA: TGTGCCAGCAGCTTTCTAGAGAACACCGGGGAGCTGTTTTTT. Together with reference TRBV11-1 and TRBJ2-2, the CDR3 gives the full variable domain: EAEVAQSPRYKITEKSQAVAFWCDPISGHATLYWYRQILGQGPELLVQFQDESVVDDSQLPKDRFSAERLKGVDSTLKIQPAELGDSAMYLCASSFLENTGELFFGEGSRLTVL.

The table lists this clone with a count of one. The chain joins TRBV7-8 to TRBJ1-2; 7 nucleotides line up with TRBD1. CDR3 size: 15 residues. Germline V CDR1 and CDR2: SGHVS, FQNEAQ. J lost 6 bases, V lost 1 base, and 8 bases had no gene match. The CDR3 spells CASSLEGAGTHGYTF. CDR3 sequence (DNA): TGTGCCAGCAGCTTAGAGGGGGCAGGTACACATGGCTACACCTTC.